These 15 T cell receptor beta chains share one sample of origin, sequenced in a study of Ad26.COV2.S vaccination and SARS-CoV-2 variants. Treatment in this sample: roughly 20 received Ad26.COV2.S at low or high dose, single or two shots; about five received placebo; per-sample allocation not given. Samples were taken on day 63 after the first vaccine or placebo injection. Some clones are missing from TCRdb's copy, which holds only in-frame ones; the method was immunoSEQ multiplex PCR. The sample carries about 440,000 clones, around nine tenths recorded once. Source: peripheral blood, taken in a trial of Ad26.COV2.S vaccine versus placebo. The receptor source for this set is a person between 18 and 65 years old who received the Ad26.COV2.S COVID-19 vaccine or a placebo.

The V call is TRBV18, the J call TRBJ2-3, with 9 bases fitting TRBD2. The CDR3 has 18 amino acids. Germline-derived CDR1 and CDR2 are KGHSH and LQKENI. With V trimmed by 1 base and J by 4 bases, 12 bases remained unmatched. CDR3 region: CASSPRVGAGGAPDTQYF. CDR3 coding DNA: TGTGCCAGCTCACCACGGGTAGGAGCGGGAGGAGCACCAGATACGCAGTATTTT.

The rearrangement links TRBV18 to TRBJ1-2; D unclear. V was pared by 5 bases and J by 2 bases, with 9 bases between. Germline V CDR1 and CDR2: KGHSH, LQKENI. The length of the CDR3 is 13 residues. The CDR3 here is CASSSGQNYGYTF. The CDR3 coding sequence is TGTGCCAGCTCATCGGGCCAGAACTATGGCTACACCTTC.

The gene calls are TRBV6-1 and TRBJ2-1; TRBD1 matches at 12 bases. The trim removed 3 bases at V and 8 bases at J, leaving 2 bases unmatched. The CDR3 has 14 residues. In germline, CDR1 is MNHNS, CDR2 SASEGT. The CDR3 protein is CASSEGTGGYEQFF. The CDR3 nucleotides read TGTGCCAGCAGTGAGGGGACAGGGGGCTATGAGCAGTTCTTC.

This chain links TRBV7-6 with TRBJ2-2, with 8 positions matching TRBD1. V dropped 2 bases and J dropped 2; count of bases not matched to a gene: 4. Germline V gene data show CDR1 as SGHVS and CDR2 as FNYEAQ. This CDR3 spans 16 amino acids. CDR3 sequence: CASSLSGQGNTGELFF. The CDR3 DNA reads as TGTGCCAGCAGCTTATCTGGACAGGGAAACACCGGGGAGCTGTTTTTT.

This clone was found a few times. This chain connects TRBV19 to TRBJ1-4; D gene uncertain. The germline CDR1 and CDR2 sequences are LNHDA and SQIVND (reference sequence). The CDR3 runs to 14 residues. V was shortened by 6 bases and J by 3 bases, with 11 bases between the two germline ends. The CDR3: CASSLNWANEKLFF. CDR3 DNA: TGTGCCAGTAGCCTTAACTGGGCTAATGAAAAACTGTTTTTT.

The chain has TRBV5-6 and TRBJ1-2, with 8 nucleotides matching TRBD1. Germline lookup yields CDR1 SGHDT and CDR2 YYEEEE. The V segment lost 1 base and the J segment 6 bases; nucleotides outside the gene matches: 5. This CDR3 contains 14 residues. For the CDR3, the DNA is TGTGCCAGCAGCTTGCACAGGGGGGTGGATGGCTACACCTTC. This sequence encodes CASSLHRGVDGYTF.

This sequence joins TRBV7-8 and TRBJ2-1; TRBD1 aligns across 8 bases. Germline V lookup: CDR1 SGHVS, CDR2 FQNEAQ. V lost 1 base and J lost 3; bases outside the gene matches: 8. CDR3 size: 17 residues. CDR3 sequence (DNA): TGTGCCAGCAGCTTAGTCGGGGCAGGGGGCGACTACAATGAGCAGTTCTTC. This encodes CASSLVGAGGDYNEQFF.

The J gene is TRBJ1-1, the V gene TRBV5-1, with 9 bases identical to TRBD1. CDR1 is SGHRS, CDR2 YFSETQ, per germline. Germline trimming cut 2 bases from V and 0 bases from J; bases unmatched to any gene: 2. CDR3 length: 15 residues. The CDR3 DNA follows: TGCGCCAGCAGCTTAAGGACAGGGGTGAACACTGAAGCTTTCTTT. Amino acid sequence: CASSLRTGVNTEAFF.

The V call is TRBV2, the J call TRBJ2-3; 9 bases map to TRBD1. J lost 4 bases, V lost 6 bases, and 5 bases had no gene match. The CDR3 consists of 14 residues. Germline assignment: CDR1 SNHLY and CDR2 FYNNEI. The CDR3 spells CASSLDRGSDTQYF. The CDR3, as DNA: TGTGCCAGCAGCCTGGACAGGGGATCAGATACGCAGTATTTT.

This clone was detected once. The chain joins TRBV2 to TRBJ2-1, with D tentatively TRBD1 (6 bases). The V gene's germline CDR1 is SNHLY and CDR2 FYNNEI. This CDR3 has 12 residues. Trimming removed 6 bases at V and 9 bases at J, with 12 bases between. CDR3 sequence: CASSVQGGEQFF. The CDR3 DNA follows: TGTGCCAGCAGCGTACAGGGCGGTGAGCAGTTCTTC.

The V call is TRBV11-3, the J call TRBJ1-1; 8 nucleotides agree with TRBD1. The CDR3 has 14 residues. The V segment lost 5 bases and the J segment 4 bases; nucleotides outside the gene matches: 6. Germline assignment: CDR1 SGHNT and CDR2 YENEEA. The CDR3 sequence: CASSPRQGSTEAFF. As DNA, the CDR3 is TGTGCCAGCAGCCCGAGACAGGGGAGCACTGAAGCTTTCTTT.

This clone is a singleton in its sample. This sequence joins TRBV6-2 or TRBV6-3 and TRBJ1-5; possibly TRBD1 for D (5 bases). The CDR3 is 14 residues long. The V and J ends lost 4 bases and 9 bases respectively, with 16 bases between them. Germline CDR1 and CDR2: MNHEY and SVGEGT. The CDR3 nucleotides read TGTGCCAGCAGTTGGGGGGAACCGGGGTCGCCCCAGCATTTT. Its translation is CASSWGEPGSPQHF.

V usage is TRBV9 and J usage is TRBJ2-5, with D tentatively TRBD2 (5 bases). V was shortened by 0 bases and J by 4 bases, with 13 bases between the two germline ends. Germline V gene sequence: CDR1 SGDLS, CDR2 YYNGEE. The CDR3 has 15 residues. The CDR3 region has the DNA TGTGCCAGCAGCGTAGTGGGGAGCGGCGTAGAGACCCAGTACTTC. Translation: CASSVVGSGVETQYF.

This chain joins TRBV2 and TRBJ1-5; 12 bases fit TRBD1. The CDR3 covers 17 residues. Germline trimming cut 3 bases from V and 3 bases from J; bases unmatched to any gene: 6. Germline CDR1 SNHLY, CDR2 FYNNEI. The CDR3: CASSDRGTGGPNQPQHF. The CDR3 DNA sequence: TGTGCCAGCAGTGATCGGGGGACAGGGGGCCCCAATCAGCCCCAGCATTTT.

The CDR3 coding sequence is TGTGCCAGCAGCGTAGAAGCGGGAGCCTATGAGCAGTTCTTC. Translated: CASSVEAGAYEQFF. The chain is built from TRBV9 and TRBJ2-1; TRBD2 agrees at 8 bases. With 0 bases clipped from V and 8 bases from J, the junction kept 4 bases outside the gene matches. CDR3 size: 14 residues. In germline, CDR1 is SGDLS, CDR2 YYNGEE.